These 2 T cell receptor beta chains were all obtained from the same sample, sequenced in a study of blood T cell repertoires in COVID-19. Here immunoSEQ multiplex PCR was the method, and the copy in TCRdb shows in-frame clones only, minus some. The top ten clones hold 25% to 30% of a sample with over 50,000 clones, approximately 84% of them seen once. The sequencing sample was made of peripheral blood. The receptors shown here come from a human donor in a cohort sampled during active COVID-19.

With respect to this clone: Within the sample, other DNA sequences also encode this same CDR3. The rearrangement joins TRBV7-9 to TRBJ2-7; TRBD1 might be the D (6 bases). This CDR3 region has 12 residues. Germline assignment: CDR1 SEHNR and CDR2 FQNEAQ (reference sequence). V shed 5 bases and J shed 3 bases, with 8 bases lying between them. The DNA for the CDR3 is TGTGCCAGCAGCCTGACAGGCTACGAGCAGTACTTC. Its protein is CASSLTGYEQYF. The full variable domain, completed using reference TRBV7-9 and TRBJ2-7, is DTGVSQNPRHKITKRGQNVTFRCDPISEHNRLYWYRQTLGQGPEFLTYFQNEAQLEKSRLLSDRFSAERPKGSFSTLEIQRTEQGDSAMYLCASSLTGYEQYFGPGTRLTVT.

This chain connects TRBV19 to TRBJ1-5, with D maybe TRBD1 (5 bases). The V gene lost 3 bases and the J gene lost 4 bases, with 31 bases spanning the gap. The CDR3 runs 21 residues. Germline CDR1 reads LNHDA; CDR2 reads SQIVND (reference sequence). The CDR3 sequence is CASSIFIWGVATAEGNQPQHF. CDR3 bases: TGTGCCAGTAGTATTTTTATTTGGGGGGTCGCTACGGCAGAAGGGAATCAGCCCCAGCATTTT.